What follows are 29 T cell receptor beta chains derived from one specimen sequenced in a study of T cells after yellow fever vaccination (dated by TCRdb to the late 2010s). Preparation of the library involved 5' RACE. Sequencing was performed on an Illumina HiSeq 2500. The public sequencing data were trimmed at Q25 with fastp and processed into clonotypes with MiXCR by TCRdb, which kept only in-frame beta chains. Merged by CDR3 protein, the rows form single entries marked with the most common genes and DNA. Counted in this sample were some 350,000 distinct CDR3 sequences; roughly 6.1% of them appeared once. Over 12% of the sample is taken by the ten largest. The sample's treatment or condition label, in plain terms: live attenuated yellow fever vaccine strain. The sample consisted of PBMCs, taken 5 days after the yellow fever booster vaccination. Every receptor here comes from a man under 40 who received the YFV17D yellow fever vaccine.

The V and J genes are TRBV9 and TRBJ2-7; perhaps TRBD2 as D (6 bases). The CDR3 is 13 residues long. Germline loops: CDR1 SGDLS, CDR2 YYNGEE. The V gene lost 3 bases and the J gene lost 2 bases, with 9 bases spanning the gap. CDR3 region: CASSAGGAYEQYF. As DNA, the CDR3 is TGTGCCAGCAGCGCGGGCGGGGCCTACGAGCAGTACTTC.

This clonotype was observed at least ten times. This chain links TRBV3-1 with TRBJ2-7; the D is unclear. The V end lost 1 base, the J end lost 2 bases, and 12 bases lay between the germline ends. CDR1 and CDR2 (germline): LGHDT, YNNKEL (reference sequence). The CDR3 contains 15 residues. The CDR3 loop reads CASSQGSYRTYEQYF. CDR3 nucleotide sequence: TGTGCCAGCAGCCAAGGGTCTTACCGTACCTACGAGCAGTACTTC.

This clonotype turned up a few times. The genes are TRBV5-5 and TRBJ2-6, with D unclear. Germline V gene sequence: CDR1 SGHKS, CDR2 YYEKEE (reference sequence). The CDR3 spans 15 residues. V was pared by 2 bases and J by 2 bases, with 8 bases between. Here the CDR3 DNA reads TGTGCCAGCAGCTTTTTTTCAGCTGGGGCCAACGTCCTGACTTTC. Protein product: CASSFFSAGANVLTF.

J is TRBJ2-6 and V is TRBV5-4; TRBD1 matches 8 bases. The length of the CDR3 is 16 residues. CDR1 is SGHNT and CDR2 is YYREEE in the germline V gene (reference sequence). V shed 10 bases, J shed 0 bases, and the junction held 9 bases outside the gene matches. CDR3 residues: CAFLDRGISGANVLTF. The CDR3 region has the DNA TGTGCCTTCTTAGACAGGGGTATCTCTGGGGCCAACGTCCTGACTTTC.

In this sample, this clonotype turned up a few times. The rearrangement joins TRBV12-3 or TRBV12-4 to TRBJ2-3; TRBD1 matches at 7 bases. The V and J ends lost 7 bases and 7 bases, in that order; junction bases with no gene match: 20. CDR3 length: 17 residues. This CDR3 is CASTALGQAYLRNTQYF. DNA of the CDR3: TGTGCCAGCACCGCCTTAGGACAGGCCTACCTTCGAAATACGCAGTATTTT.

The chain couples TRBV6-1 to TRBJ2-3; the match to TRBD2 covers 7 bases. The V segment lost 10 bases and the J segment 3 bases; nucleotides outside the gene matches: 13. The CDR3 totals 15 residues. Germline CDR1 reads MNHNS; CDR2 reads SASEGT. DNA of the CDR3: TGTGCCAACACCGAGAGCGGGGTTTCTACAGATACGCAGTATTTT. It specifies CANTESGVSTDTQYF.

This clonotype came up a few times. The chain is built from TRBV27 and TRBJ2-1; 9 nucleotides align to TRBD1. The V gene end was trimmed by 4 bases and the J gene end by 9 bases; junction bases not matched to a gene: 7. CDR1 and CDR2 (germline): MNHEY, SMNVEV (reference sequence). This CDR3 is built from 14 residues. CDR3 sequence reads: CASSYRGRLPEQFF. The CDR3 region has the DNA TGTGCCAGCAGTTACAGGGGGCGACTGCCTGAGCAGTTCTTC.

This clonotype was seen more than once but under ten times. The chain links TRBV7-2 to TRBJ1-1, with TRBD1 identical over 8 bases. The trim removed 5 bases at V and 9 bases at J, leaving 14 bases unmatched. The CDR3 spans 15 residues. Germline CDR1 and CDR2: SGHTA and FQGNSA. The CDR3 nucleotides are TGTGCCAGCAGCGGCGGATATGGGACAGGAGGAAAAGCTTTCTTT. Its translation: CASSGGYGTGGKAFF.

This clonotype was observed a few times. The genes are TRBV10-3 and TRBJ1-2, with TRBD1 identical over 8 bases. Losses at the gene ends were 0 bases for V and 8 bases for J; bases not matched to a gene: 5. The CDR3 extends over 14 amino acids. Germline CDR1 is ENHRY and CDR2 is SYGVKD. In DNA, the CDR3 is TGTGCCATCAGTGAGTCGTTAGACAGGGGAGGCTACACCTTC. Residues: CAISESLDRGGYTF.

This clonotype was picked up a small number of times. V gene TRBV7-2 combines with J gene TRBJ2-7; tentative D call: TRBD1 (6 bases). The CDR3 consists of 14 residues. Germline assignment: CDR1 SGHTA and CDR2 FQGNSA. Deletions cut 6 bases from V and 3 bases from J, with 15 bases between. The CDR3 DNA reads TGTGCCAGCAGTCCACAGGGAAGAGGCTACGAGCAGTACTTC. Amino acid sequence: CASSPQGRGYEQYF.

The chain recombines TRBV4-3 with TRBJ1-1; tentatively, D is TRBD1 (6 bases). V gave up 1 base and J gave up 4 bases, with 13 bases separating them. The CDR3 loop spans 15 amino acids. Looked up from germline, CDR1 is LGHNA and CDR2 is YSLEER. The CDR3 spells CASSQARGAFTEAFF. The CDR3 DNA reads as TGCGCCAGCAGCCAAGCGCGGGGGGCCTTCACTGAAGCTTTCTTT.

This clonotype was seen only a few times. The J gene is TRBJ2-5, the V gene TRBV10-1; D is uncertain. Germline V CDR1 and CDR2: WNHNN, SYGVQD (reference sequence). The CDR3 length is 13 residues. The V and J ends lost 3 bases and 5 bases respectively, with 10 bases between them. The CDR3 nucleotides read TGCGCCAGCAGTGACGGGCTAGTGGAGACCCAGTACTTC. This gives the protein CASSDGLVETQYF.

This clonotype was seen many times. CDR3 residues: CASSISGTGTYEQYF. The CDR3 DNA follows: TGTGCCAGCAGCATCTCCGGGACGGGAACCTACGAGCAGTACTTC. This chain connects TRBV12-3 or TRBV12-4 to TRBJ2-7; D might be TRBD1 or TRBD2, each matching 5 bases. Deletions cut 6 bases from V and 2 bases from J, with 17 bases between. The CDR3 is 15 amino acids.

V is TRBV7-9 and J is TRBJ2-5; perhaps D is TRBD1 or TRBD2 (5 bases each). Germline V lookup: CDR1 SEHNR, CDR2 FQNEAQ (reference sequence). The CDR3 is made up of 12 amino acids. V lost 4 bases to trimming and J lost 4 bases, with 7 bases between them. CDR3 nucleotides: TGTGCCAGCAGCTACGGGGCAGAGACCCAGTACTTC. It is translated as CASSYGAETQYF.

The genes are TRBV20-1 and TRBJ2-3; 8 nucleotides align to TRBD1. Germline CDR1 reads DFQATT; CDR2 reads SNEGSKA (reference sequence). Losses at the gene ends were 3 bases for V and 2 bases for J; bases not matched to a gene: 4. This CDR3 comprises 14 residues. CDR3: CSARGQDYTDTQYF. As DNA, the CDR3 is TGCAGTGCTAGGGGACAGGACTACACAGATACGCAGTATTTT.

In this sample, this clonotype turned up many times. V gene TRBV29-1 combines with J gene TRBJ2-7; 14 nucleotides agree with TRBD2. Germline CDR1 and CDR2: SQVTM and ANQGSEA. V trimming: 4 bases; J trimming: 6 bases; junction bases outside the gene matches: 8. The CDR3 runs 15 residues. CDR3 region: CSVASRLAGGSEQYF. CDR3 in DNA: TGCAGCGTTGCCTCCAGACTAGCGGGAGGGAGCGAGCAGTACTTC.

This clonotype was found many times. V and J are TRBV29-1 and TRBJ2-3, with D hard to call. Germline CDR1 and CDR2: SQVTM and ANQGSEA. The CDR3 sequence is 11 residues long. V dropped 5 bases and J dropped 4 bases, with 7 bases sitting between them. The CDR3 region is CSVRVSDTQYF. The CDR3 region has the DNA TGCAGCGTTAGAGTGTCAGATACGCAGTATTTT.

This clonotype was detected many times. This chain links TRBV5-1 with TRBJ2-1; 9 bases are a match to TRBD2. This CDR3 is built from 16 residues. Germline lookup yields CDR1 SGHRS and CDR2 YFSETQ. The V gene end was trimmed by 0 bases and the J gene end by 10 bases; junction bases not matched to a gene: 11. In nucleotides, the CDR3 is TGCGCCAGCAGCTTGGGTAATAGCGGGAGATGGGGCGAGCAGTTCTTC. This sequence encodes CASSLGNSGRWGEQFF.

This chain uses TRBV5-1 with TRBJ2-2; D possibly corresponds to TRBD1 (5 bases). This CDR3 comprises 15 residues. Trimming shortened V by 6 bases and J by 4 bases, and 16 bases separated the two germline ends. Germline V gives CDR1 SGHRS, CDR2 YFSETQ. The DNA for the CDR3 is TGCGCCAGCATTGAGGTCCAGGGTAGCACCGGGGAGCTGTTTTTT. It translates to CASIEVQGSTGELFF.

This clonotype has at least ten counts. The chain uses TRBV28 and TRBJ2-1; TRBD2 might be the D (6 bases). The V and J ends lost 3 bases and 2 bases respectively, with 11 bases between them. The length of the CDR3 is 15 residues. Per germline, CDR1 MDHEN and CDR2 SYDVKM. The CDR3 here is CASSFIERAYNEQFF. The CDR3, as DNA: TGTGCCAGCAGTTTTATCGAGCGGGCCTACAATGAGCAGTTCTTC.

The chain couples TRBV7-8 to TRBJ2-1; D gene unclear. The V and J ends lost 7 bases and 0 bases respectively, with 13 bases between them. In germline, CDR1 is SGHVS, CDR2 FQNEAQ. This CDR3 spans 15 amino acids. In nucleotides, the CDR3 is TGTGCCAGCATCGAAAAGGTTAGCTCCTACAATGAGCAGTTCTTC. Translation gives CASIEKVSSYNEQFF.

The rearrangement joins TRBV14 to TRBJ2-2; TRBD2 matches 9 bases. CDR3 length: 17 residues. In germline, CDR1 is SGHDN, CDR2 FVKESK. The V and J ends lost 3 bases and 3 bases, in that order; junction bases with no gene match: 8. CDR3 region: CASSHYRSSGDTGELFF. CDR3 bases: TGTGCCAGCAGCCACTATCGTTCTAGCGGGGACACCGGGGAGCTGTTTTTT.

CDR3 nucleotide sequence: TGTGCCAGCAGTTACTCGAGTACTAGTGGAGATGAGCAGTTCTTC. Residues: CASSYSSTSGDEQFF. The J gene is TRBJ2-1, the V gene TRBV6-5, with D possibly being TRBD2 (5 bases). In germline, CDR1 is MNHEY, CDR2 SVGAGI. V shed 0 bases and J shed 8 bases, with 14 bases lying between them. The CDR3 length is 15 residues.

A note on this clonotype: A much more abundant neighbour one base away suggests this may be a read error. This chain connects TRBV6-5 to TRBJ2-1; 11 nucleotides match TRBD2. The CDR3 is made up of 14 amino acids. Germline V gives CDR1 MNHEY, CDR2 SVGAGI. Written as DNA, the CDR3 is TGTGCCAGCAGTTACACTAGCGGGAGCCCTGAGCATTTCTTC. Translating it yields CASSYTSGSPEHFF.

The rearrangement uses TRBV29-1 and TRBJ2-5; D call uncertain. V was trimmed by 5 bases and J by 6 bases, leaving 7 bases between them. The CDR3 has 10 residues. Germline values: CDR1 SQVTM, CDR2 ANQGSEA. This chain's CDR3 is CSVYDQTQYF. CDR3 DNA: TGCAGCGTTTATGACCAGACCCAGTACTTC.

This clonotype came up a few times. This chain links TRBV29-1 with TRBJ1-4; 9 nucleotides agree with TRBD1. Germline assignment: CDR1 SQVTM and CDR2 ANQGSEA. Trimming took 6 bases from V and 7 from J; bases not matched to a gene: 12. The CDR3 extends over 15 amino acids. The DNA of the CDR3 is TGCAGCGTACGAAGATCGGGACAGGGTGCTGAAAAACTGTTTTTT. Protein product: CSVRRSGQGAEKLFF.

The rearrangement joins TRBV7-2 to TRBJ1-5; 10 bases agree with TRBD1. The CDR3 totals 15 residues. The V gene end was trimmed by 5 bases and the J gene end by 6 bases; junction bases not matched to a gene: 7. CDR1 is SGHTA, CDR2 FQGNSA, per germline. The CDR3: CASSPGTGESQPQHF. The CDR3 nucleotides are TGTGCCAGCAGCCCCGGGACAGGGGAAAGTCAGCCCCAGCATTTT.

This sequence joins TRBV7-2 and TRBJ1-6; TRBD1 is a possible D gene (6 bases). This CDR3 region has 19 residues. Deletions cut 0 bases from V and 4 bases from J, with 19 bases between. The germline CDR1 and CDR2 sequences are SGHTA and FQGNSA. The CDR3 region is CASSLAVGRQASYNSPLHF. CDR3 bases: TGTGCCAGCAGCTTAGCTGTGGGAAGACAGGCTTCTTATAATTCACCCCTCCACTTT.

This clonotype came up many times. The V and J genes are TRBV7-2 and TRBJ2-7; D is unresolved. The CDR3 has 12 residues. The V end lost 6 bases, the J end lost 3 bases, and 9 bases lay between the germline ends. Germline CDR1 reads SGHTA; CDR2 reads FQGNSA. The CDR3 nucleotides read TGTGCCAGCAGGCTTGATATCTACGAGCAGTACTTC. This translates into CASRLDIYEQYF.